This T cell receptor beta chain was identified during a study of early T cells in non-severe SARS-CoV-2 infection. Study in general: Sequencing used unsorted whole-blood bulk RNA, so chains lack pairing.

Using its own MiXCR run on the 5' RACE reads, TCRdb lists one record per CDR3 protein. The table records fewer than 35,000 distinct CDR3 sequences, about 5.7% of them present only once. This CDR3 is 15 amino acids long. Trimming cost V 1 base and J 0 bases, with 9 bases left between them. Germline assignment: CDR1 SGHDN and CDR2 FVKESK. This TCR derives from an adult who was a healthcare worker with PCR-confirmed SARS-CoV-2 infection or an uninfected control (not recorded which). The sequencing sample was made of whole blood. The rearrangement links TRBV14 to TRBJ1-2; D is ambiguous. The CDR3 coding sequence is TGTGCCAGCAGCCAAGGGCAGGCCACTAACTATGGCTACACCTTC. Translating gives CASSQGQATNYGYTF.